This T cell receptor (beta chain) came from a study of shared clonotypes between healthy human individuals. Study overall: The donor pool was made up of two women and three men aged 18 to 49.

Donors comprised healthy HIV-negative adults lacking recent acute infections or vaccinations. Replicate PCRs run on sorted subsets employed approximately 200 ng DNA, roughly 30,000 T cell genomes. Using immunoSEQ multiplex PCR, the repertoire was profiled, and TCRdb retains in-frame clones only, with some absent. The sample has about 2.4 million clones; around 90% are singletons. Sequencing was carried out using naive CD4+ T cells sorted from blood. Subset defined: CD45RA+ positively selected. The origin of this receptor is a man younger than 35 in good health.

The CDR3 nucleotides are TGTGCCTGGAGTCAAAGTACAGGGTTCACCTATGGCTACACCTTC. This sequence encodes CAWSQSTGFTYGYTF. The chain carries TRBV30 and TRBJ1-2, with a weak D call TRBD1 (6 bases). CDR3 size: 15 residues. Germline V lookup: CDR1 GTSNPN, CDR2 SVGIG (reference sequence). V was pared by 2 bases and J by 4 bases, with 17 bases between.